This TCR beta chain was retrieved from a study of CD8+ T cells in alopecia areata. With V trimmed by 0 bases and J by 5 bases, 10 bases remained unmatched. Germline V gives CDR1 SGHDT, CDR2 YYEEEE. CDR3 size: 16 residues. RNA was isolated and reverse transcribed to cDNA, the sequencing template. Measured with immunoSEQ multiplex PCR; TCRdb has only the in-frame clones, and not every one. The sample contains 150,000 to 200,000 clones, about 67% of which appear only once. As regards this clone: Its antigen is not identified.

Study-level results: Clonality in lesional scalp, especially alopecia totalis/universalis, exceeded that of normal scalp.

This sequence originates from a human donor with alopecia areata. This chain uses TRBV5-6 with TRBJ1-2, with 7 bases that match TRBD1. Material: CD8+ T cells sorted from blood, obtained at week 0. The CDR3 spells CASSLVSQGVMYGYTF. The CDR3 bases are TGTGCCAGCAGCTTGGTTAGCCAGGGGGTGATGTATGGCTACACCTTC.